This T cell receptor beta chain was recovered during a study of CD8 T cells in ankylosing spondylitis. The CDR3 totals 15 residues. V was shortened by 7 bases and J by 2 bases, with 14 bases between the two germline ends. Germline CDR1 LNHDA, CDR2 SQIVND (reference sequence). Preparation of TCR beta libraries was done by quantitative 5'-RACE with molecular barcodes. TCRdb used MiXCR to reprocess the 5' RACE reads, holding one entry per CDR3 protein. The table shows about 24,000 distinct CDR3 sequences, with 10% to 15% occurring only once. This clonotype was counted only a few times. This clonotype originated in a male donor with ankylosing spondylitis or in good health (not recorded which). What was sequenced was blood. V and J are TRBV19 and TRBJ2-2; the D is unclear. CDR3 in amino acids: CASIPPLPNTGELFF. CDR3 DNA: TGTGCCAGTATACCTCCGCTACCTAACACCGGGGAGCTGTTTTTT.